This T cell receptor (beta chain) came from a study of regulatory and conventional T cells in RAG deficiency (dated by TCRdb to about 2017). Regarding the complete study: High-throughput TCR beta sequencing was used to compare the repertoire diversity and composition of Treg, conventional CD4+ and CD8+ T cells between RAG-deficient patients and healthy controls.

The study at large found these results: Rather than being bona fide Treg cells, the sorted CD25-high CD127-low cells in Omenn syndrome patients may represent peripherally activated cells. For some subjects, some T-cell subset analyses were not performed. Compared with control T-cell subpopulations, RAG-deficient patients had much lower Shannon entropy and higher Simpson indices. Compared with controls, Omenn syndrome and CID/AS patients had roughly 95-fold fewer unique TCR beta sequences in Treg cells, whereas the reduction in the other subsets was roughly 9.8-fold. Shorter CDR3 lengths were found in all patient T-cell subsets, and >75% Treg-Tconv repertoire overlap at nucleotide and amino acid level was observed in Omenn syndrome patients.

Before genomic DNA was extracted, regulatory T cells were isolated from blood as CD4+CD25-high CD127-low cells. Several healthy control donors served as the comparison group for repertoire analyses. As for this clone: The antigen this receptor binds is unknown. Qualities for individual bases were not recorded, and no much larger clone is one base off.

Taken from cysteine to phenylalanine, the CDR3 has 13 residues. Only the CDR3 part of the read is kept: 39 bases, read in frame from the first base. Between the V and J ends, shortened by 3 bases and 4 bases respectively, the junction contains 10 bases. Looking up the germline V gene (reference sequence) yields CDR1 SGHNT and CDR2 YYREEE. The library relied on the immunoSEQ multiplex PCR assay. Genomic DNA from the sorted T-cell subsets was used to amplify and sequence rearranged TCR beta chain products. The study's processing was this. Shannon entropy and Simpson indices were used to measure how diverse the repertoire of productive TCR beta rearrangements was. Clonal expansion was assessed using the summed frequency of the 100 most abundant productive TCR beta clonotypes among total reads. The TRB repertoires were evaluated with a self-reactivity index based on amino acid usage at CDR3beta positions 6 and 7. Repertoire analyses used two-way ANOVA; flow cytometric analyses used Student t or Mann-Whitney tests. The source is immuneACCESS, and TCRdb retained only in-frame sequences with V and J called. Part of the clones is not carried over; for the studies checked, unresolved V genes explain less than half of this, and the remainder is unexplained. V, J and clone size were drawn from that table, and D and trimming were deduced from the DNA. Here the sample has some 19,000 clones; approximately 88% occur a single time. The leading ten clones occupy around 1.4% of the sample.

These records were also assigned to another study, of regulatory T cells. As described in the second report: In the multiplex PCR, 52 forward TRBV primers and 13 reverse TRBJ primers were used, and assay-based and computational corrections were applied for amplification bias. In patients, repertoires had restricted unique TRB V-J pairs and skewed V and J gene usage, with regulatory T cells showing the most marked changes. T-cell receptor beta repertoires of sorted regulatory, conventional CD4+ and CD8+ T cells were compared between CD3G-deficient patients and healthy controls. Ficoll density separation was used to isolate peripheral blood mononuclear cells. Within the immunoSEQ assay, multiplex PCR amplified rearranged TRB loci from genomic DNA. Sequencing of the TRB amplicons was done on an Illumina HiSeq platform. Raw sequences were error-filtered and aligned to reference gene sequences by custom algorithms, then analyzed with the immunoSEQ online tools. Productive and nonproductive TRB rearrangement frequencies were evaluated among both unique and total sequences. Prism software was used to run t tests, Mann-Whitney tests or two-way ANOVA for comparisons between groups.

Recombination connected TRBV5-4 to TRBJ1-2; TRBD1 is a possible D gene, resting on 6 matching bases. Sequenced: Tregs sorted from blood. This receptor was identified in a human donor in good health. The DNA sequence is given as TGTGCCAGCAGCTACCCAGGGGTCTATGGCTACACCTTC. Its translation is CASSYPGVYGYTF.